A selection of T cell receptor beta chains follows, all from one sample in a study of T cells expressing NK-cell markers. TCRdb reprocessed the 5' RACE reads and stores each CDR3 protein as one record, lacking DNA. In all, the sample yields over 120,000 distinct CDR3 sequences. Sequencing input: blood T cells: a sorted CD56 or NKG2C T cell subset, CD4+ or CD8+ T cells, or bulk PBMC T cells (not recorded which). The receptors originated from a man between 18 and 29 years old in good health. Each CDR3 is given with its conserved first and last residue. Fields, in order: J gene, V gene, CDR3 protein.

TRBJ2-1 | TRBV4-1 | CASSQDCPPRCEQFF
TRBJ2-1 | TRBV5-1 | CASSLEGIYNEQFF
TRBJ2-1 | TRBV12-3/TRBV12-4 | CASSAPSGSQNEQFF
TRBJ2-5 | TRBV11-2 | CASSLFTGGVQETQYF
TRBJ2-7 | TRBV5-1 | CASGESGRTKEQYF
TRBJ2-5 | TRBV9 | CASSASGSAIQETQYF
TRBJ2-1 | TRBV7-9 | CASSRGGSSANEQFF
TRBJ2-1 | TRBV12-3/TRBV12-4 | CASSTPGLAVVF
TRBJ2-5 | TRBV12-3/TRBV12-4 | CASTGTSDWETQYF
TRBJ2-3 | TRBV29-1 | CSAPGQTTDTQYF
TRBJ1-4 | TRBV12-3/TRBV12-4 | CASTQGVGTNEKLFF
TRBJ2-4 | TRBV12-3/TRBV12-4 | CASSPGDRSKNIQYF
TRBJ1-5 | TRBV12-3/TRBV12-4 | CASSPVGVNQPQHF
TRBJ2-7 | TRBV7-6 | CASSSNDGDEQYF
TRBJ2-3 | TRBV29-1 | CSVPYPTSTDTQYF
TRBJ2-1 | TRBV19 | CASSSGELYNEQFF
TRBJ1-3 | TRBV10-3 | CAISESAGNTIYF
TRBJ2-1 | TRBV2 | CASASSGTGGYNEQFF
TRBJ2-5 | TRBV6-1 | CATASGGAGETQYF
TRBJ2-4 | TRBV29-1 | CSVEDLSLAKNIQYF
TRBJ2-3 | TRBV15 | CATSSQGVGPTDTQYF
TRBJ2-5 | TRBV7-3 | CASSFNHGETQYF
TRBJ2-1 | TRBV14 | CASSQGWTGGSYNEQFF
TRBJ2-3 | TRBV27 | CASSLLTSTGLNTDTQYF
TRBJ1-3 | TRBV30 | CAWWTGGGSGNTIYF
TRBJ2-2 | TRBV7-3 | CASSSLGNTGELFF
TRBJ2-2 | TRBV30 | CAWNSGRALRELFF
TRBJ2-3 | TRBV19 | CASSLPPGSGRADTQYF
TRBJ1-2 | TRBV11-3 | CASSFRRDTNYGYTF
TRBJ1-6 | TRBV27 | CASSPAGWHSPLHF
TRBJ2-1 | TRBV28 | CASSRRDSILWAHNEQFF
TRBJ2-7 | TRBV6-2/TRBV6-3 | CASTTLGLSEQYF
TRBJ2-1 | TRBV7-2 | CASSPSSGGEQFF
TRBJ2-2 | TRBV5-1 | CASSLAGTITNTGELFF
TRBJ2-1 | TRBV4-3 | CASSQDSTFEGDEQFF
TRBJ2-5 | TRBV28 | CASSLGQGWETQYF
TRBJ1-5 | TRBV20-1 | CSARDVGTGVDNQPQHF
TRBJ2-2 | TRBV2 | CASIKETGELFF
TRBJ2-1 | TRBV4-1 | CASSQDRAGRPYNEQFF
TRBJ2-4 | TRBV14 | CASSNGKAAKNIQYF
TRBJ1-1 | TRBV5-1 | CASSQWTGTEAFF
TRBJ2-2 | TRBV7-3 | CASSFSLTGGTGELFF
TRBJ2-2 | TRBV10-2 | CASSGFVAGELFF
TRBJ2-5 | TRBV7-9 | CASGHPISGQETQYF
TRBJ2-2 | TRBV12-5 | CASGFSGELFF
TRBJ2-1 | TRBV20-1 | CSARNIGLDHYNEQFF
TRBJ1-1 | TRBV21-1 | CASSKGEGGLAFF
TRBJ2-7 | TRBV10-3 | CAISGLAGEPYEQYF
TRBJ2-5 | TRBV7-9 | CASSSGQLAGEETQYF
TRBJ1-2 | TRBV4-1 | CASSQEGRIYGYTF
TRBJ2-2 | TRBV4-1 | CASTASPGELFF